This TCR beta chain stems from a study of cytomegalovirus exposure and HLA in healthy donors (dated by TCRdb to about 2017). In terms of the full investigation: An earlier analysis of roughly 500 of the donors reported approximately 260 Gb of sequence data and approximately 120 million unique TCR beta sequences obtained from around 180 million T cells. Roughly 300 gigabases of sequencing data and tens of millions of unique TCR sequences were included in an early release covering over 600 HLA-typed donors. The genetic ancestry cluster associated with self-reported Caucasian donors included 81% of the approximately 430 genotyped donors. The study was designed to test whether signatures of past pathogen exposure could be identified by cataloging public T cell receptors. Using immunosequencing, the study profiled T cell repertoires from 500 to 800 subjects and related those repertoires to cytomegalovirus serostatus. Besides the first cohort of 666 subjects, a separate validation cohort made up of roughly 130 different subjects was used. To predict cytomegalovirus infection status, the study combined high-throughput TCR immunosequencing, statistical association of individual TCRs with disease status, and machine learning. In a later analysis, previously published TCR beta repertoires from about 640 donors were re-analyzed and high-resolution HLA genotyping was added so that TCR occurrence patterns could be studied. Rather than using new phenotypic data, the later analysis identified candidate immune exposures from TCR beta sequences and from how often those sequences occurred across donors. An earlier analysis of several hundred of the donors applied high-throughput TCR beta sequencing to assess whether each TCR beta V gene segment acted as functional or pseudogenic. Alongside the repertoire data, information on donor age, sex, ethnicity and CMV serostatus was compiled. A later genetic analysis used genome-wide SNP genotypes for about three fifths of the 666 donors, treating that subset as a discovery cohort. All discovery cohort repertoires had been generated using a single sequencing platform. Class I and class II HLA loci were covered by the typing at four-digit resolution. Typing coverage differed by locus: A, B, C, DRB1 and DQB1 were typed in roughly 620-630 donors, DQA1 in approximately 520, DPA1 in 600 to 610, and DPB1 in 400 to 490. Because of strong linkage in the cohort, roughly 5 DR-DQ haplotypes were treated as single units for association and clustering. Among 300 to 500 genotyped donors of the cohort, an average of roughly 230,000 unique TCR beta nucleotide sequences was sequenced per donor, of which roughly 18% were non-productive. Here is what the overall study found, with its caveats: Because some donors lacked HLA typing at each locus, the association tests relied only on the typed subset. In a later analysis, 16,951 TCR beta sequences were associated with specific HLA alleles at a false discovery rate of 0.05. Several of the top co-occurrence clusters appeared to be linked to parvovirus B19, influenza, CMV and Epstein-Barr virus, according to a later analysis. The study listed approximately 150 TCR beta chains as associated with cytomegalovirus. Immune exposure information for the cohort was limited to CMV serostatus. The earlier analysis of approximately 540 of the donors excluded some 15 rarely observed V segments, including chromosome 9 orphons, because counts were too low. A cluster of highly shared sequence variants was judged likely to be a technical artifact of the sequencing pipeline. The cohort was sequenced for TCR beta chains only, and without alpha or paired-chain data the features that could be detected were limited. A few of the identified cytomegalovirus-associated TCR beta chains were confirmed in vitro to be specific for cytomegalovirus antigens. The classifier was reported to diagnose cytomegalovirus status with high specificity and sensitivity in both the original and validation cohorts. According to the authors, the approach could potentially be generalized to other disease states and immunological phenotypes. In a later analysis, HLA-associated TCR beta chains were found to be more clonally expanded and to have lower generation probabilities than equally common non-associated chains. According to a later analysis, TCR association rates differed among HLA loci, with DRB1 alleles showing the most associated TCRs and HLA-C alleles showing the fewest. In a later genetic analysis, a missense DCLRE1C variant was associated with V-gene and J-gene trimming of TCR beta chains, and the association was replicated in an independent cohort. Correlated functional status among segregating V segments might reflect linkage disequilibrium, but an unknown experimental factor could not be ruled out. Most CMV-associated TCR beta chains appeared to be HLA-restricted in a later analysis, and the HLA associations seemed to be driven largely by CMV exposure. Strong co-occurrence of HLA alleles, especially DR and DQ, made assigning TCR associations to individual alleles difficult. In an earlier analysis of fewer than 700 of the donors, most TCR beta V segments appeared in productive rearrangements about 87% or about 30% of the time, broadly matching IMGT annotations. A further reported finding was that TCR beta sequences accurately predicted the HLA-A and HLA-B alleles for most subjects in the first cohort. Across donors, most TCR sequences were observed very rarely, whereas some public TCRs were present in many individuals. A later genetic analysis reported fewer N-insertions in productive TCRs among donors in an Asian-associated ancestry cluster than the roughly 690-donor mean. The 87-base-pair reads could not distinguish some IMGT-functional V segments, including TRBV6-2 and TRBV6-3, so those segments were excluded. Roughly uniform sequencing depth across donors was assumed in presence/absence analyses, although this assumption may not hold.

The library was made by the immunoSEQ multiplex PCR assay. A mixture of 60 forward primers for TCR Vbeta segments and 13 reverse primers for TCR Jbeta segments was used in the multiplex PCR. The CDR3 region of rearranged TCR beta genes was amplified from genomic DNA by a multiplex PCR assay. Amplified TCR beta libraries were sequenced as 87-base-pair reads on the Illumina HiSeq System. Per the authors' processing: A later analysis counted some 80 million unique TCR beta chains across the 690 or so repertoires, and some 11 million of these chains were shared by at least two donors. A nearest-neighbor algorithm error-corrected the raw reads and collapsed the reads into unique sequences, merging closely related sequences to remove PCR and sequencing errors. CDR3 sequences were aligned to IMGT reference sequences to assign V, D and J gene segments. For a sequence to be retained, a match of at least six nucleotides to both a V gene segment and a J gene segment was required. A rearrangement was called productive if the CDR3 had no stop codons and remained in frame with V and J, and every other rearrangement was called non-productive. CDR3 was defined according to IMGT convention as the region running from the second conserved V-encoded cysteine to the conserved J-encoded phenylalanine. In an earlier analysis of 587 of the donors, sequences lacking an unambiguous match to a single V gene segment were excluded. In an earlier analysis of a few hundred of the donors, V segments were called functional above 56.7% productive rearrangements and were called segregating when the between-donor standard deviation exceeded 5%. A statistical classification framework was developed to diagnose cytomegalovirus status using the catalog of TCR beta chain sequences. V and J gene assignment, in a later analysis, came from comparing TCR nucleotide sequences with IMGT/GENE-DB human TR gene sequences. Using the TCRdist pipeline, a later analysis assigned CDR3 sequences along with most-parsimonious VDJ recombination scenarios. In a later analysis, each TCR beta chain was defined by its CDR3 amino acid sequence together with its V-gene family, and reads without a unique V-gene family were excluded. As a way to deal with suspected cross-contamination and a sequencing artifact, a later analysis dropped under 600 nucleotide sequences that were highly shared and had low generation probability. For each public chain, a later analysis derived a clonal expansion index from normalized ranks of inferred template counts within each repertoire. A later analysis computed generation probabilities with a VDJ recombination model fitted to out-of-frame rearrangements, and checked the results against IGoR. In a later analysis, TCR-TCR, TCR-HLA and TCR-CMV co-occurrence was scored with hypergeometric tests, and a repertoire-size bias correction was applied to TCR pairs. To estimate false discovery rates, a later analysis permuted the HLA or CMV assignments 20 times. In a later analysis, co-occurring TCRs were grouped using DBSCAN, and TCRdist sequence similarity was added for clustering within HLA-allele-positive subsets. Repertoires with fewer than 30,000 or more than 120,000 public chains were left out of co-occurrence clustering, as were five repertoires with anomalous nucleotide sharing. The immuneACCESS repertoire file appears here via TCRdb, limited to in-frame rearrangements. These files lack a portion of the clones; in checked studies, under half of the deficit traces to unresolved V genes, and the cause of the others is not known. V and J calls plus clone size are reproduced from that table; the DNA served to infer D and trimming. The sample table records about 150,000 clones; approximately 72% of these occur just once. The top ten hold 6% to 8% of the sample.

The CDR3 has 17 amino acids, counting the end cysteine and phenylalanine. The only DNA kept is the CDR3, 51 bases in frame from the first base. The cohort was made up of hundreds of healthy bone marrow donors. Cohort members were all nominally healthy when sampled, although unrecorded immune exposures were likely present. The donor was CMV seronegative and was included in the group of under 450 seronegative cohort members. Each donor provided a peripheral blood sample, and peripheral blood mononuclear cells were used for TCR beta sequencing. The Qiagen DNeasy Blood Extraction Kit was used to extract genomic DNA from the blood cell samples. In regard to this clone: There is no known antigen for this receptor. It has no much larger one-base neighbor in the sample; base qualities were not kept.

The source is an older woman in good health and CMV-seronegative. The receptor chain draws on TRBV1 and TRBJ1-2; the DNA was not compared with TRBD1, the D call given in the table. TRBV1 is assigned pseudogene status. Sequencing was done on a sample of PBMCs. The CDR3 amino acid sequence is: CTSSQGQVKVPNYGYTF. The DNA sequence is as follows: TGCACCAGCAGCCAAGGGCAGGTCAAGGTCCCCAACTATGGCTACACCTTC.